This T cell receptor (beta chain) was obtained from a study of identical twins. TCRdb reprocessed the 5' RACE reads with MiXCR, giving one entry per CDR3 protein. The sample holds 350,000 to 500,000 distinct CDR3 sequences, under 20% seen once. Findings and limits, study-wide: Out-of-frame alpha sequences that twins shared showed excess low generation probability. Part of the zero-insertion signal could reflect confounding by invariant MAIT and iNKT cells.

About this clonotype itself: Its antigen is unidentified.

The sequence derives from a man aged 50 or older in good health. Source material: naive T cells sorted from blood.

In DNA form, the CDR3 reads TGTGCCAGCAGCTTAGATGGCGGCGTAGCTAACTATGGCTACACCTTC. Translating gives CASSLDGGVANYGYTF. V gene TRBV11-2 combines with J gene TRBJ1-2; D remains ambiguous. Trimming shortened V by 0 bases and J by 0 bases, and 11 bases separated the two germline ends. This CDR3 has 16 residues. Germline V gene lookup returns CDR1 SGHAT and CDR2 FQNNGV.